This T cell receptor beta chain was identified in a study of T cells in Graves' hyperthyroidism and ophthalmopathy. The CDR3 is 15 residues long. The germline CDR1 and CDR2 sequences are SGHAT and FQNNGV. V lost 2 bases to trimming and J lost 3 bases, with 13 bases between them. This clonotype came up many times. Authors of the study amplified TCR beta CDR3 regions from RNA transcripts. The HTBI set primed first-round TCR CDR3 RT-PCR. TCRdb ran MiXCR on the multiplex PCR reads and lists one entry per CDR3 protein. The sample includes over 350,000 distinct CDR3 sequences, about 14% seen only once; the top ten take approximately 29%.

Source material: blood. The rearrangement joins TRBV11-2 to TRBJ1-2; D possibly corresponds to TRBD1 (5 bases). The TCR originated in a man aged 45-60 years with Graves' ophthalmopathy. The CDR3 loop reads CASSLHTTAYYGYTF. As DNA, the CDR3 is TGTGCCAGCAGCTTACACACGACAGCCTACTATGGCTACACCTTC.